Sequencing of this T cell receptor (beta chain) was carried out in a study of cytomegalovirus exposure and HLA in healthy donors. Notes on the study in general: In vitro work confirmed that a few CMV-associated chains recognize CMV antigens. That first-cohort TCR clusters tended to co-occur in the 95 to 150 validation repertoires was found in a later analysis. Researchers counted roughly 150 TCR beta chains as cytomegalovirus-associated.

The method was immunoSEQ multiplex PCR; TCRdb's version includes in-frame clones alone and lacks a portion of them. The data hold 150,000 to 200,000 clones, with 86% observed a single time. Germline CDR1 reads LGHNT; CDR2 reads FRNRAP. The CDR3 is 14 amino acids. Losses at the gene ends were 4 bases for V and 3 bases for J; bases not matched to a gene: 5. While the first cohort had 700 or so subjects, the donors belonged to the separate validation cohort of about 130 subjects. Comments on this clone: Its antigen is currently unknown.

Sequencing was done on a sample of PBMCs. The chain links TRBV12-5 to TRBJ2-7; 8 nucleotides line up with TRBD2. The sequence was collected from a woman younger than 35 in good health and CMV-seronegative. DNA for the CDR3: TGTGCTAGTGGTTACGCGGGAGGAATCTACGAGCAGTACTTC. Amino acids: CASGYAGGIYEQYF.